Listed here are 14 T cell receptor beta chains from one sample, sequenced in a study of T-cell memory formation after mild COVID-19. TCRdb reprocessed the 5' RACE reads via MiXCR and lists one record per CDR3 protein. The repertoire holds roughly 250,000 distinct CDR3 sequences, 15% to 20% seen once, with roughly a fifth in the top ten. The specimen sequenced was PBMCs or a T cell subset sorted from them (not recorded which). These receptors originate from a man aged 18 to 30 who had mild COVID-19 (a few samples of this study predate the infection). Cell type and time point are not known.

This chain links TRBV5-1 with TRBJ1-2; the D gene is possibly TRBD1 (6 bases). The V end was cut by 4 bases, the J end by 6 bases, with 19 bases between. In germline, CDR1 is SGHRS, CDR2 YFSETQ. This CDR3 has 15 residues. The DNA of the CDR3 is TGCGCCAGCAGCCTCCAGGGGCCCAGCCCTAATGGCTACACCTTC. Its translation is CASSLQGPSPNGYTF.

With regard to this clonotype: The junction and the germline gene differ at one end; a read error may be behind it. V gene TRBV5-1 combines with J gene TRBJ2-3, with TRBD1 as a possible D gene (6 bases). Germline loops: CDR1 SGHRS, CDR2 YFSETQ. There are 15 residues in the CDR3. This CDR3 reads CASSLERGSTDTQYF. In nucleotides, the CDR3 is TGTGCCAGCAGCTTAGAAAGGGGGAGCACAGATACGCAGTATTTT.

The V gene is TRBV7-9, the J gene TRBJ1-5; D possibly corresponds to TRBD1 (5 bases). V lost 5 bases to trimming and J lost 0 bases, with 8 bases between them. Per germline, CDR1 SEHNR and CDR2 FQNEAQ (reference sequence). CDR3 length: 14 amino acids. This chain's CDR3 is CASSDRYSNQPQHF. In DNA, the CDR3 is TGTGCCAGCAGCGACAGATATAGCAATCAGCCCCAGCATTTT.

The J gene is TRBJ2-3, the V gene TRBV20-1, with D possibly matching TRBD2 (5 bases). The germline V gene encodes CDR1 DFQATT and CDR2 SNEGSKA (reference sequence). CDR3 length equals 11 residues. CDR3 amino acids: CSPLPSLAPYF. DNA of the CDR3: TGCAGCCCTCTCCCCAGTTTAGCGCCGTATTTT.

This clonotype was seen a handful of times. V gene TRBV7-8 combines with J gene TRBJ1-5; 8 nucleotides agree with TRBD1. The V gene end was trimmed by 8 bases and the J gene end by 6 bases; junction bases not matched to a gene: 9. The CDR3 runs to 14 residues. The germline gives CDR1 SGHVS, CDR2 FQNEAQ. CDR3 sequence (DNA): TGTGCCAGCGGGACAGGCGTAACTCGTCAGCCCCAGCATTTT. It encodes CASGTGVTRQPQHF.

This clonotype was counted at least ten times. This sequence joins TRBV4-1 and TRBJ1-4, with 8 positions matching TRBD1. The V and J ends lost 3 bases and 8 bases, in that order; junction bases with no gene match: 14. Looked up from germline, CDR1 is MGHRA and CDR2 is YSYEKL. The CDR3 sequence is 17 residues long. CDR3 sequence: CASSHPPAGQEGEKLFF. CDR3 nucleotide sequence: TGCGCCAGCAGCCATCCCCCAGCGGGACAGGAGGGGGAAAAACTGTTTTTT.

The chain couples TRBV4-3 to TRBJ2-4; D is possibly TRBD1 (5 bases). The V and J ends lost 0 bases and 0 bases respectively, with 12 bases between them. The CDR3 loop spans 17 amino acids. CDR1 and CDR2 from the germline V gene are LGHNA and YSLEER. The CDR3 DNA is TGCGCCAGCAGCCAAGATCGGGCAGGGCTAGCCAAAAACATTCAGTACTTC. Its translation: CASSQDRAGLAKNIQYF.

This chain uses TRBV3-1 with TRBJ2-5; possible D gene TRBD1, 6 bases. The CDR3 contains 15 residues. V lost 1 base to trimming and J lost 3 bases, with 12 bases between them. CDR1 is LGHDT and CDR2 is YNNKEL in the germline V gene (reference sequence). The CDR3, as DNA: TGTGCCAGCAGCCAAGCGTGGACAGCCGAAGAGACCCAGTACTTC. It yields the protein CASSQAWTAEETQYF.

This clonotype occurred a few times. The J gene is TRBJ2-2, the V gene TRBV24-1, with TRBD1 matching over 7 bases. The CDR3 has 16 residues. The germline V gene has CDR1 KGHDR and CDR2 SFDVKD. V was pared by 1 base and J by 3 bases, with 4 bases of the junction left unmatched. For the CDR3, the DNA is TGTGCCACCAGTGATTTTTTCAGGGGGTACACCGGGGAGCTGTTTTTT. This gives the protein CATSDFFRGYTGELFF.

The chain uses TRBV7-9 and TRBJ2-4; D is possibly TRBD1 or TRBD2 (5 bases each). Trimming removed 5 bases from V and 9 bases from J, with 17 bases in between. The CDR3 covers 14 residues. Germline CDR1 SEHNR, CDR2 FQNEAQ (reference sequence). CDR3 loop: CASSPRDLSGIQYF. CDR3 nucleotides: TGTGCCAGCAGCCCCCGGGACCTGAGTGGCATTCAGTACTTC.

The V call is TRBV12-3 or TRBV12-4, the J call TRBJ1-6, with TRBD1 matching over 8 bases. This CDR3 is 14 amino acids long. With 3 bases clipped from V and 8 bases from J, the junction kept 3 bases outside the gene matches. Here the CDR3 reads CASSFQGADSPLHF. CDR3 sequence (DNA): TGTGCCAGCAGTTTTCAGGGGGCGGATTCACCCCTCCACTTT.

This clonotype was picked up a small number of times. The chain uses TRBV25-1 and TRBJ2-5, with D perhaps matching TRBD1 or TRBD2 (5 bases each). The CDR3 has 15 amino acids. Trimming removed 6 bases from V and 1 base from J, with 15 bases in between. Germline loops: CDR1 MGHDK, CDR2 SYGVNS. This CDR3 is CASSQPGSAQETQYF. The CDR3 DNA follows: TGTGCCAGCAGCCAACCAGGGAGTGCCCAAGAGACCCAGTACTTC.

Only a few counts were recorded for this clonotype. The chain links TRBV2 to TRBJ1-1; D gene unclear. There are 13 residues in the CDR3. V dropped 4 bases and J dropped 3 bases, with 9 bases sitting between them. Germline V lookup: CDR1 SNHLY, CDR2 FYNNEI. Here the CDR3 reads CASSGEVDTEAFF. CDR3 DNA sequence: TGTGCCAGCAGTGGGGAGGTGGACACTGAAGCTTTCTTT.

Many counts were recorded for this clonotype. The genes are TRBV4-3 and TRBJ1-5, with TRBD1 identical over 8 bases. CDR1 and CDR2 (germline): LGHNA, YSLEER. The ends lost 0 bases at V and 5 bases at J; junction bases unmatched: 9. The CDR3 sequence is 17 residues long. CDR3 protein: CASSQEIQGATDQPQHF. For the CDR3, the DNA is TGCGCCAGCAGCCAAGAGATTCAGGGGGCGACGGATCAGCCCCAGCATTTT.